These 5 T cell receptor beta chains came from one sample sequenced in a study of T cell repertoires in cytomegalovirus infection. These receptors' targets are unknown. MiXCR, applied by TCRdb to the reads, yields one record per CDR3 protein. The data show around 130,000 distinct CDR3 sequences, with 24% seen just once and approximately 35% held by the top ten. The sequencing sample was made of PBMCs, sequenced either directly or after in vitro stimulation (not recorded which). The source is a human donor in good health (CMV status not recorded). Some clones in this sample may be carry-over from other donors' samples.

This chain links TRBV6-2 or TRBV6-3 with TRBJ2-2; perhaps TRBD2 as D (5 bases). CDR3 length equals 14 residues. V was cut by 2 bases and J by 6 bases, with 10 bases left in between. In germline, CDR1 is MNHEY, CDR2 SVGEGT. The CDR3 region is CASSYALESGELFF. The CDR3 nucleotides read TGTGCCAGCAGTTACGCACTAGAGTCCGGGGAGCTGTTTTTT.

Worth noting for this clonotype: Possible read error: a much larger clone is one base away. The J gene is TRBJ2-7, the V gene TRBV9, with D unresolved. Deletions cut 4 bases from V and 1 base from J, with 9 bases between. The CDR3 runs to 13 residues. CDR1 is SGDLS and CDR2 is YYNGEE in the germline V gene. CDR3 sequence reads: CASSFDGSYEQYF. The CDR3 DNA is TGTGCCAGCAGCTTCGACGGATCCTACGAGCAGTACTTC.

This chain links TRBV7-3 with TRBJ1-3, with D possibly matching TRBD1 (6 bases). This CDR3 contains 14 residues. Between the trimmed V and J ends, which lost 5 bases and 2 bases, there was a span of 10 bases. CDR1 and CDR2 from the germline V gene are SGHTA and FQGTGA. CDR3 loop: CASSPGQTGNTIYF. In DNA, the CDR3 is TGTGCCAGCAGCCCGGGACAAACTGGAAACACCATATATTTT.

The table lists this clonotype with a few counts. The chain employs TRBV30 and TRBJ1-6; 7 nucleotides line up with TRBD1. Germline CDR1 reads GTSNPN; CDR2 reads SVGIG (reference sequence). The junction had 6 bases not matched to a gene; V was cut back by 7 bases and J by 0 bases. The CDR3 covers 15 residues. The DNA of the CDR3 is TGTGCCTCCAAGGACAGGAGCTCCTATAATTCACCCCTCCACTTT. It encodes CASKDRSSYNSPLHF.

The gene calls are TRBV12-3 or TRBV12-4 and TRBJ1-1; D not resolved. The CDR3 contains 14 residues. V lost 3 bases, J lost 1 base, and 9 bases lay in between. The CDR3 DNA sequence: TGTGCCAGCAGTTTCATCGGACCGAACACTGAAGCTTTCTTT. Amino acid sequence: CASSFIGPNTEAFF.